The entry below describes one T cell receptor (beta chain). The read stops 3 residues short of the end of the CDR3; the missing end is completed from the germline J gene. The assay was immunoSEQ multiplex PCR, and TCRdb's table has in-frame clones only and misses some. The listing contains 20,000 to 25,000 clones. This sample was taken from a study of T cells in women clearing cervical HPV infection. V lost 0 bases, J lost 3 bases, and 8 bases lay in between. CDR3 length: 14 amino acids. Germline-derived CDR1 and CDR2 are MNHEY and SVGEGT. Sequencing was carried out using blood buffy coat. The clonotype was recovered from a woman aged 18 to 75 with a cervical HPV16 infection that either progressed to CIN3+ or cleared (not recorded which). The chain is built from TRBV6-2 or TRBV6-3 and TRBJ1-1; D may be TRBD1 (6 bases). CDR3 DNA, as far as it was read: TGTGCCAGCAGTTACTCGGAGGGGGACACTGAA. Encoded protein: CASSYSEGDTE. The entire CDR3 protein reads CASSYSEGDTEAFF.